This T cell receptor (beta chain) appears in the sequencing data of a study of Ad26.COV2.S vaccination and SARS-CoV-2 variants. Libraries were prepared by immunoSEQ multiplex PCR; TCRdb keeps only in-frame clonotypes and omits some of them. The sample includes 300,000 to 350,000 clones, 90% of them seen just once. Remarks on this clone: Antigen specificity is unknown.

Treatment denoted: over 15 received Ad26.COV2.S at low or high dose, single or two shots; about 5 received placebo; per-sample allocation not given. Sampling was done on day 63 after the first vaccine or placebo injection. Expressing Wuhan-strain SARS-CoV-2 spike, an Ad26 vector served as the vaccine. This CDR3 is built from 14 residues. V shed 6 bases and J 6 bases; nucleotides not matched to a gene: 9. CDR1 is KGHSH, CDR2 LQKENI, per germline. Study conclusions and caveats: Placebo recipients trailed vaccine recipients in spike-specific TCR breadth.

Sequenced here: peripheral blood, sampled in a trial of Ad26.COV2.S vaccine versus placebo. V is TRBV18 and J is TRBJ2-7; 9 nucleotides agree with TRBD1. This clonotype originated in a person between 18 and 65 years old who received the Ad26.COV2.S COVID-19 vaccine or a placebo. CDR3 amino acids: CASSISGQGREQYF. The CDR3 nucleotides are TGTGCCAGCTCCATATCGGGACAGGGCCGCGAGCAGTACTTC. Combining the CDR3 with reference TRBV18 and TRBJ2-7 gives the whole variable domain NAGVMQNPRHLVRRRGQEARLRCSPMKGHSHVYWYRQLPEEGLKFMVYLQKENIIDESGMPKERFSAEFPKEGPSILRIQQVVRGDSAAYFCASSISGQGREQYFGPGTRLTVT.